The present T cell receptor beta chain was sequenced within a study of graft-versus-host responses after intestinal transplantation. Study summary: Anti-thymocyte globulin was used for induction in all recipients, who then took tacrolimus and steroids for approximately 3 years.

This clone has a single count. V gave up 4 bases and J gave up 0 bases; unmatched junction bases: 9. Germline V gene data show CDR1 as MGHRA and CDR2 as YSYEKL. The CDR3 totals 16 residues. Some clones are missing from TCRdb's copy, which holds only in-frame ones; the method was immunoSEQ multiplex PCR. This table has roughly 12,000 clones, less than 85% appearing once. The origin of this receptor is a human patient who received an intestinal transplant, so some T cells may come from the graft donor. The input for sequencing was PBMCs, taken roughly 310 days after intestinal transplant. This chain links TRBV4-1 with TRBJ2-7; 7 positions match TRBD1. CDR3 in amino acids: CASSPNRGYSSYEQYF. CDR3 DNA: TGCGCCAGCAGCCCTAACAGGGGCTACAGCTCCTACGAGCAGTACTTC.